The 25 T cell receptor beta chains presented below share a single source sample, sequenced in a study of human T cells and chemical hapten exposure. TCRdb analysed the RACE reads with MiXCR anew, one entry per CDR3 protein. This table holds tens of thousands of distinct CDR3 sequences, 10% to 13% found once. This sample's time point: patch test 2, 6 weeks after DPC sensitization. The treatment here: therapeutic diphenylcyclopropenone sensitization with weekly scalp DPC. This sample comprised whole blood, obtained in connection with sensitization to the hapten diphenylcyclopropenone (DPC). The receptors were gathered from a woman aged 45-65 years with alopecia areata. Some clones in this sample may be carry-over from other donors' samples.

This clonotype came up many times. J is TRBJ2-3 and V is TRBV18, with 10 bases aligning to TRBD2. Germline values: CDR1 KGHSH, CDR2 LQKENI. The CDR3 is 14 amino acids. Losses at the gene ends were 6 bases for V and 7 bases for J; bases not matched to a gene: 7. CDR3 in DNA: TGTGCCAGCTCTTTAGCGGGAGGACTTAATACGCAGTATTTT. This translates into CASSLAGGLNTQYF.

Written as DNA, the CDR3 is TGTGCCAGCAGTTACTCCGGGACAGGGCAGTACAATGAGCAGTTCTTC. Protein product: CASSYSGTGQYNEQFF. V usage is TRBV6-5 and J usage is TRBJ2-1; the match to TRBD1 covers 9 bases. Germline CDR1 MNHEY, CDR2 SVGAGI. The CDR3 is 16 amino acids. The trim removed 0 bases at V and 4 bases at J, leaving 4 bases unmatched.

This clonotype was seen many times. The chain's CDR3 is CASSIWASGRTTDTQYF. In nucleotides, the CDR3 is TGTGCCAGTAGTATCTGGGCTAGCGGGAGGACCACAGATACGCAGTATTTT. V is TRBV19 and J is TRBJ2-3; TRBD2 agrees at 11 bases. Trimming cost V 3 bases and J 2 bases; bases outside gene matches: 7. The CDR3 spans 17 residues. Germline lookup yields CDR1 LNHDA and CDR2 SQIVND (reference sequence).

This clonotype came up once. The chain uses TRBV7-2 and TRBJ2-3; D remains ambiguous. The ends were cut back, 2 bases at V and 2 bases at J, with 8 bases in the middle. CDR3 length equals 14 residues. Germline CDR1 reads SGHTA; CDR2 reads FQGNSA. CDR3 residues: CASSLPPDTDTQYF. In DNA, the CDR3 is TGTGCCAGCAGCTTACCCCCCGACACAGATACGCAGTATTTT.

There are many counts of this clonotype. V and J are TRBV18 and TRBJ1-3; D gene uncertain. Deletions cut 0 bases from V and 5 bases from J, with 5 bases between. CDR1 is KGHSH and CDR2 is LQKENI in the germline V gene. The CDR3 totals 13 residues. CDR3 sequence (DNA): TGTGCCAGCTCACCACCCGGGCGAAACACCATATATTTT. Translation gives CASSPPGRNTIYF.

The chain couples TRBV12-3 or TRBV12-4 to TRBJ2-5; 9 bases match TRBD1. V gave up 6 bases and J gave up 4 bases; unmatched junction bases: 3. The length of the CDR3 is 13 residues. This CDR3 is CASRQGASETQYF. The CDR3 DNA is TGTGCCAGCAGACAGGGGGCATCAGAGACCCAGTACTTC.

The chain carries TRBV10-3 and TRBJ1-1, with 7 bases fitting TRBD1. After removal of 2 bases from V and 6 bases from J, the junction contained 9 bases not matched to a gene. The CDR3 is 15 residues long. CDR1 ENHRY and CDR2 SYGVKD come from the germline V gene. The CDR3 sequence: CAISETAQGKAEAFF. The CDR3, as DNA: TGTGCCATCAGTGAGACAGCACAGGGGAAGGCTGAAGCTTTCTTT.

Of note for this clonotype: The junction and the germline gene differ at one end; a read error may be behind it. The chain employs TRBV4-2 and TRBJ1-2; D uncertain. Per the germline V gene, CDR1 is LGHNA and CDR2 is YNFKEQ. The CDR3 consists of 18 residues. The CDR3: CVSSGPGVYSRLNYGYTF. The DNA of the CDR3 is TGTGTCAGCAGCGGTCCAGGAGTCTACTCGAGGCTTAACTATGGCTACACCTTC.

The table lists this clonotype with a few counts. J is TRBJ2-7 and V is TRBV15; D uncertain. The CDR3 runs to 15 residues. Trimming pared 0 bases from V and 3 bases from J, leaving 12 bases between. Looked up from germline, CDR1 is LNHNV and CDR2 is YYDKDF (reference sequence). The CDR3 protein is CATSRDPPGSYEQYF. Here the CDR3 DNA reads TGTGCCACCAGCAGAGATCCCCCAGGCAGCTACGAGCAGTACTTC.

This clonotype has ten or more counts. The CDR3 DNA is TGTGCCAGCAGTGAAGAAGGTGCCAGTGGGCAGCCCCAGCATTTT. It specifies CASSEEGASGQPQHF. The chain couples TRBV2 to TRBJ1-5; no definite D call. Germline V gives CDR1 SNHLY, CDR2 FYNNEI. The length of the CDR3 is 15 residues. Trimming took off 1 base at V and 7 bases at J, with 14 bases between the two ends.

This clonotype was picked up many times. The gene calls are TRBV9 and TRBJ1-1; tentative D call: TRBD1 (6 bases). The ends were cut back, 3 bases at V and 4 bases at J, with 10 bases in the middle. The CDR3 totals 13 residues. Looked up from germline, CDR1 is SGDLS and CDR2 is YYNGEE. CDR3 in DNA: TGTGCCAGCAGCGAGTGGGGGGCCACTGAAGCTTTCTTT. This encodes CASSEWGATEAFF.

This clonotype was seen repeatedly, ten times or more. V gene TRBV2 combines with J gene TRBJ1-1, with 7 bases lining up with TRBD1. The V gene's germline CDR1 is SNHLY and CDR2 FYNNEI. This CDR3 has 14 amino acids. The trim removed 11 bases at V and 1 base at J, leaving 10 bases unmatched. CDR3 sequence reads: CAVRQGTRNTEAFF. The CDR3 DNA reads as TGTGCCGTAAGACAGGGAACAAGGAACACTGAAGCTTTCTTT.

This clonotype was counted ten times or more. The chain has TRBV12-3 or TRBV12-4 and TRBJ2-2; TRBD2 aligns across 13 bases. CDR3 length: 17 amino acids. The DNA for the CDR3 is TGTGCTTCAAAAGGGACTAGCGGGATGTTGAACACCGGGGAGCTGTTTTTT. The encoded protein is CASKGTSGMLNTGELFF.

This clonotype was observed many times. The gene calls are TRBV25-1 and TRBJ1-2; D is uncertain. CDR1 is MGHDK, CDR2 SYGVNS, per germline. The V end was cut by 10 bases, the J end by 2 bases, with 2 bases between. The CDR3 extends over 9 amino acids. The CDR3, as DNA: TGTGCCAAAAACTATGGCTACACCTTC. This codes for CAKNYGYTF.

This clonotype has a single count. This rearrangement joins TRBV5-1 to TRBJ1-2, with D perhaps matching TRBD1 (6 bases). CDR3 length: 13 residues. Germline CDR1 SGHRS, CDR2 YFSETQ. V was clipped by 0 bases and J by 8 bases, with 11 bases between them. As DNA, the CDR3 is TGCGCCAGCAGCTTGGGGAGACAGGACGGCTACACCTTC. The encoded protein is CASSLGRQDGYTF. Full variable domain (outside the CDR3, taken from reference TRBV5-1 and TRBJ1-2): KAGVTQTPRYLIKTRGQQVTLSCSPISGHRSVSWYQQTPGQGLQFLFEYFSETQRNKGNFPGRFSGRQFSNSRSEMNVSTLELGDSALYLCASSLGRQDGYTFGSGTRLTVV.

V and J are TRBV5-6 and TRBJ1-2; a weak D match, TRBD1 (5 bases). Germline CDR1 and CDR2: SGHDT and YYEEEE. Trimming removed 5 bases at V and 4 bases at J, with 12 bases between. The CDR3 contains 13 residues. This chain's CDR3 is CASRETGTYGYTF. CDR3 nucleotide sequence: TGTGCCAGCAGGGAAACAGGAACCTATGGCTACACCTTC.

This clonotype showed up just a few times. The V and J genes are TRBV12-3 or TRBV12-4 and TRBJ2-3; D possibly corresponds to TRBD1 (6 bases). V was pared by 3 bases and J by 4 bases, with 17 bases between. CDR3 length equals 16 residues. The CDR3 DNA sequence: TGTGCCAGCAGTTTTTCAGGGGAAGGGAGCGCAGATACGCAGTATTTT. It translates to CASSFSGEGSADTQYF.

V is TRBV7-9 and J is TRBJ2-2; D is unresolved. Trimming removed 5 bases from V and 1 base from J, with 8 bases in between. The germline gives CDR1 SEHNR, CDR2 FQNEAQ (reference sequence). This CDR3 region has 14 residues. Here the CDR3 DNA reads TGTGCCAGCAGCCCCAGTGAGAACACCGGGGAGCTGTTTTTT. As protein: CASSPSENTGELFF.

This clonotype was detected only a few times. The V and J genes are TRBV5-5 and TRBJ2-1; D not resolved. V was shortened by 4 bases and J by 0 bases, with 14 bases between the two germline ends. This CDR3 has 16 residues. Germline values: CDR1 SGHKS, CDR2 YYEKEE (reference sequence). CDR3 coding DNA: TGTGCCAGCAGCGCTATGGACGGCAGCTCCTACAATGAGCAGTTCTTC. This gives the protein CASSAMDGSSYNEQFF.

A word on this clonotype: A read error may explain this, as a much larger clone is one base away. This chain joins TRBV7-6 and TRBJ2-3; D might be TRBD2 (5 bases). The CDR3 length is 15 residues. Germline V gives CDR1 SGHVS, CDR2 FNYEAQ. In DNA form, the CDR3 reads TGTGTCAGCAGCTTAGGGAGTTCAAGCACAGATACGCAGTATTTT. Protein product: CVSSLGSSSTDTQYF. Variable domain in full (rest from reference TRBV7-6 and TRBJ2-3): GAGVSQSPRYKVTKRGQDVALRCDPISGHVSLYWYRQALGQGPEFLTYFNYEAQQDKSGLPNDRFSAERPEGSISTLTIQRTEQRDSAMYRCVSSLGSSSTDTQYFGPGTRLTVL.

This clonotype has a count of ten or more. The chain has TRBV20-1 and TRBJ1-2; 7 bases map to TRBD1. V was clipped by 3 bases and J by 2 bases; unmatched bases: 6. CDR1 and CDR2 (germline): DFQATT, SNEGSKA (reference sequence). This CDR3 spans 14 amino acids. CDR3: CSASPPGQNYGYTF. The DNA of the CDR3 is TGCAGTGCTAGTCCCCCGGGACAGAACTATGGCTACACCTTC.

At least ten counts were recorded for this clonotype. The rearrangement joins TRBV20-1 to TRBJ2-4; 9 nucleotides match TRBD2. The germline CDR1 and CDR2 sequences are DFQATT and SNEGSKA (reference sequence). This CDR3 has 14 amino acids. After removal of 5 bases from V and 5 bases from J, the junction contained 7 bases not matched to a gene. The CDR3, as DNA: TGCAGTGCTGAGACTAGCGGAGGGGAAAACATTCAGTACTTC. Encoded protein: CSAETSGGENIQYF.

CDR3 loop: CASSSGTMDLTGYAFF. In DNA form, the CDR3 reads TGTGCCAGCAGTTCAGGTACGATGGATCTGACAGGTTATGCTTTCTTT. J is TRBJ1-1 and V is TRBV6-6, with D tentatively TRBD1 (6 bases). Trimming stripped 4 bases from V and 11 bases from J, with 26 bases between. Germline CDR1 reads MNHNY; CDR2 reads SVGAGI (reference sequence). CDR3 size: 16 residues.

This clonotype was picked up a small number of times. The gene calls are TRBV29-1 and TRBJ1-2; D possibly corresponds to TRBD1 (5 bases). The CDR3 consists of 11 residues. Trimming removed 7 bases at V and 4 bases at J, with 10 bases between. Germline V gives CDR1 SQVTM, CDR2 ANQGSEA. The CDR3 reads CSDKGTYGYTF. In DNA, the CDR3 is TGCAGCGATAAGGGGACCTATGGCTACACCTTC.

CDR3 DNA: TGCGCCAGCAGCTTGTTCCCGGGAGAGGGTGAGCAGTTCTTC. This codes for CASSLFPGEGEQFF. J is TRBJ2-1 and V is TRBV5-1; a possible D gene is TRBD2 (6 bases). The CDR3 runs 14 residues. CDR1 and CDR2 from the germline V gene are SGHRS and YFSETQ. Trimming removed 1 base at V and 9 bases at J, with 14 bases between.